These T cell receptor beta chains were read from a single sample in a study of cytomegalovirus exposure and HLA in healthy donors. Some clones are missing from TCRdb's copy, which holds only in-frame ones; the method was immunoSEQ multiplex PCR. There are 180,000 or so clones in the sample; 65% to 85% occur only once, and 0.075% to 0.1% lies in the top ten. The specimen was PBMCs. Every receptor here comes from a boy between 2 and 10 years old in good health and CMV-seronegative. Each CDR3 is given with its conserved first and last residue. The D gene is left open where the match is weak. Clone size, where shown, is once, few, many, or a class for clones that have expanded.

clone_size j_call d_call v_call cdr3_nt cdr3_aa
. TRBJ2-2 TRBD1 TRBV7-6 TGTGCCAGCAGCTTAGCGCGGGGACAGGGGAACACCGGGGAGCTGTTTTTT CASSLARGQGNTGELFF
once TRBJ1-2 . TRBV2 TGTGCCAGCAGTGAACTTACAGCTAACTATGGCTACACCTTC CASSELTANYGYTF
few TRBJ1-1 . TRBV29-1 TGCAGCGGCGTTTCAGGGCGGAGGGGAGCTTTCTTT CSGVSGRRGAFF
. TRBJ1-5 . TRBV7-9 TGTGCCAGCAGCTCAGGGAATCAGCCCCAGCATTTT CASSSGNQPQHF
once TRBJ2-5 . TRBV29-1 TGCAGCGCCCAAGGCCCCGGGTCCCAAGAGACCCAGTACTTC CSAQGPGSQETQYF
once TRBJ1-3 TRBD1 TRBV30 TGTGCCTGGAGTATGACAGGGGGCGCACTGGGAAACACCATATATTTT CAWSMTGGALGNTIYF
. TRBJ1-3 TRBD1 TRBV14 TGTGCCAACCAACGGCACGACAGGGGATTTGGAAACACCATATATTTT CANQRHDRGFGNTIYF
. TRBJ1-1 . TRBV5-1 TGCGCCAGCAGCTTGTTCAGGTCTAACACTGAAGCTTTCTTT CASSLFRSNTEAFF
. TRBJ2-2 TRBD1 TRBV7-2 TGTGCCAGCAGCTTAACAGGGGGCACCGGGGAGCTGTTTTTT CASSLTGGTGELFF
. TRBJ2-1 . TRBV6-6 TGTGCCAGCAGTTTTTCTGACTTTAGCTCCTACAATGAGCAGTTCTTC CASSFSDFSSYNEQFF
. TRBJ2-7 . TRBV6-1 TGTGCCAGCAGTGAATATGTCCGGGGCTACGAGCAGTACTTC CASSEYVRGYEQYF
. TRBJ2-5 TRBD2 TRBV13 TGTGCCAGCAGCCTATGGACTAGCGGACTCCAAGAGACCCAGTACTTC CASSLWTSGLQETQYF
. TRBJ2-7 . TRBV20-1 TGCAGTGCTAGTACTCGTGAGCAGTACTTC CSASTREQYF
. TRBJ2-5 TRBD2 TRBV6-1 TGTGCCAGCAGTTCGGGGGGGCTGGAGACCCAGTACTTC CASSSGGLETQYF
. TRBJ1-2 TRBD1 TRBV7-9 TGTGCCAGCAGCGGGGACAGGGTCTATGGCTACACCTTC CASSGDRVYGYTF
. TRBJ1-1 . TRBV20-1 TGCAGTGCTAGGGGAGTTCATGAAGCTTTCTTT CSARGVHEAFF
. TRBJ2-3 . TRBV7-2 TGTGCCAGCAGCTTGAGGCCGAGGGGGTCCGGGGCAGATACGCAGTATTTT CASSLRPRGSGADTQYF
. TRBJ1-2 TRBD1 TRBV2 TGTGCCAGCGGTAGGGGTGGGACAGTCCAGGCGTCCTACACCTTC CASGRGGTVQASYTF
few TRBJ1-3 . TRBV7-8 TGTGCCAGCAGCTCCCTGACACGAATCTCTGGAAACACCATATATTTT CASSSLTRISGNTIYF
. TRBJ2-5 TRBD2 TRBV6-6 TGTGCCAGCAGTCACCTAGCGGGGGGGCCAGGGACCCAGTACTTC CASSHLAGGPGTQYF
. TRBJ2-3 . TRBV7-7 TGTGCTAGCAGCTTAGAGAGGGGAGGAACAGATACGCAGTATTTT CASSLERGGTDTQYF
. TRBJ2-5 . TRBV6-6 TGTGCCAGGGAGCCCAAGGACGGGGTAGGAGAGACCCAGTACTTC CAREPKDGVGETQYF
. TRBJ2-3 TRBD2 TRBV4-2 TGTGCCAGCAGCCAAGATCCGGCACTAGCGGGCTACACAGATACGCAGTATTTT CASSQDPALAGYTDTQYF
. TRBJ2-3 TRBD2 TRBV7-2 TGTGCCAGCAGCTTAGTTGGCGGGGGGGCTAGCACAGATACGCAGTATTTT CASSLVGGGASTDTQYF
. TRBJ2-1 TRBD2 TRBV5-6 TGTGCCAGCAGCTTGGTACTAGCGGGGGGGCAGAGGAATGAGCAGTTCTTC CASSLVLAGGQRNEQFF
. TRBJ2-3 . TRBV18 TGTGCCAGCTCACCGTCGGTTGAGTACACAGATACGCAGTATTTT CASSPSVEYTDTQYF
. TRBJ2-3 TRBD1 TRBV7-9 TGTGCCAGCAGCTTGGGGACAGGGAGGAGGGATACGCAGTATTTT CASSLGTGRRDTQYF
. TRBJ2-3 . TRBV27 TGTGCCAGCTCCCAGACAGATACGCAGTATTTT CASSQTDTQYF
. TRBJ2-6 . TRBV4-1 TGCGCCAGCAGCCTTTCCCACGGCTCTGGGGCCAACGTCCTGACTTTC CASSLSHGSGANVLTF
. TRBJ2-3 . TRBV6-6 TGTGCCAGCAGTTACCGGGGGTTCACAGATACGCAGTATTTT CASSYRGFTDTQYF
. TRBJ1-1 . TRBV30 TGTGCCTGGAGTACGGGTCGGAACACTGAAGCTTTCTTT CAWSTGRNTEAFF
. TRBJ2-5 TRBD1 TRBV18 TGTGCCAGCTCACCCGGACAGGGTCGTATTGAGACCCAGTACTTC CASSPGQGRIETQYF
once TRBJ1-1 TRBD1 TRBV7-9 TGTGCCAGCAGCTTAGGCGGGACAGCCCACGTTACTGAAGCTTTCTTT CASSLGGTAHVTEAFF
. TRBJ2-7 . TRBV21-1 TGTGCCAGCGGGGGGGGTCCCTACGAGCAGTACTTC CASGGGPYEQYF
few TRBJ1-4 . TRBV28 TGTGCCAGCAGTCCCGGAGGCGCTGCAACTAATGAAAAACTGTTTTTT CASSPGGAATNEKLFF
. TRBJ2-7 TRBD1 TRBV5-1 TGCGCCAGCAGCTTTGGGACAGGAGAATACGAGCAGTACTTC CASSFGTGEYEQYF
. TRBJ1-2 . TRBV7-6 TGTGCCAGCAGCCTAAGGGAGGACGGCAACTATGGCTACACCTTC CASSLREDGNYGYTF
. TRBJ1-4 TRBD1 TRBV4-1 TGCGCCAGCAGCCCTTTATACCGGGACAGTAACGAAAAACTGTTTTTT CASSPLYRDSNEKLFF
. TRBJ2-7 . TRBV4-3 TGCGCCAGCAGCCAAGAGCACAGTACCTACGAGCAGTACTTC CASSQEHSTYEQYF
. TRBJ2-5 . TRBV29-1 TGCAGCGTTGACGGGGGGACCCAGTACTTC CSVDGGTQYF
once TRBJ1-4 TRBD1 TRBV9 TGTGCCAGCAGCCAGACAGGGGAGGATGAAAAACTGTTTTTT CASSQTGEDEKLFF
. TRBJ1-2 . TRBV7-2 TGTGCCAGCAGCCCCCGGGTCTATGGCTACACCTTC CASSPRVYGYTF